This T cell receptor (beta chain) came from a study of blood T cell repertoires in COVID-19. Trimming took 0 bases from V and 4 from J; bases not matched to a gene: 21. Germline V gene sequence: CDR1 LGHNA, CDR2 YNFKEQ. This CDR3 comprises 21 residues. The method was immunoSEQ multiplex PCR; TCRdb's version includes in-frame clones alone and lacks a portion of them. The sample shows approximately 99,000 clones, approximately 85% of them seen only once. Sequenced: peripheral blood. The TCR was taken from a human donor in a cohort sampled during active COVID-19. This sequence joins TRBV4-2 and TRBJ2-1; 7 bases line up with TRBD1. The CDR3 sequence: CASSQDHSRGQFPPLYNEQFF. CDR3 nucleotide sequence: TGTGCCAGCAGCCAAGATCACAGCAGGGGACAGTTTCCCCCCCTGTACAATGAGCAGTTCTTC.